Listed below are T cell receptor beta chains from one sample, sequenced in a study of control samples from healthy donors and cancer patients. Assay: immunoSEQ multiplex PCR; the TCRdb copy retains only in-frame clones and omits some. Altogether 100,000 to 150,000 clones are present, 85% to 95% being singletons, with the ten largest covering just under 0.6%. What was sequenced was PBMCs. These receptors came from a man older than 75 with head and neck cancer. CDR3s include the opening cysteine and the closing phenylalanine or tryptophan. The order of the fields is clone size, J gene, D gene, V gene, CDR3 protein, CDR3 DNA. The D gene is left open where the match is weak. The size entry is marked missing in some rows and otherwise reads once, few, many or a size class.

clone size: once; J gene: TRBJ2-2; D gene: -; V gene: TRBV7-9; CDR3 protein: CASSPRETDRFGELFF; CDR3 DNA: TGTGCCAGCAGCCCCCGCGAAACGGACCGATTCGGGGAGCTGTTTTTT
clone size: few; J gene: TRBJ1-1; D gene: -; V gene: TRBV6-5; CDR3 protein: CASSYPNTEAFF; CDR3 DNA: TGTGCCAGCAGTTACCCGAACACTGAAGCTTTCTTT
clone size: -; J gene: TRBJ2-5; D gene: TRBD1; V gene: TRBV5-5; CDR3 protein: CASSSRDRGETQYF; CDR3 DNA: TGTGCCAGCAGTTCCCGGGACAGGGGGGAGACCCAGTACTTC
clone size: -; J gene: TRBJ1-1; D gene: -; V gene: TRBV11-2; CDR3 protein: CASSLAGLTPEAFF; CDR3 DNA: TGTGCCAGCAGCTTGGCAGGACTTACCCCTGAAGCTTTCTTT
clone size: once; J gene: TRBJ2-7; D gene: TRBD2; V gene: TRBV30; CDR3 protein: CAWSVQGLAGVSSSYEQYF; CDR3 DNA: TGTGCCTGGAGTGTACAGGGACTAGCGGGAGTTTCGAGCTCCTACGAGCAGTACTTC
clone size: -; J gene: TRBJ2-5; D gene: -; V gene: TRBV7-8; CDR3 protein: CASSLPAFQETQYF; CDR3 DNA: TGTGCCAGCAGCCTGCCGGCGTTCCAAGAGACCCAGTACTTC
clone size: -; J gene: TRBJ2-5; D gene: -; V gene: TRBV5-1; CDR3 protein: CASSLAPGETQYF; CDR3 DNA: TGCGCCAGCAGCTTGGCACCGGGGGAGACCCAGTACTTC
clone size: -; J gene: TRBJ1-1; D gene: TRBD1; V gene: TRBV9; CDR3 protein: CASSGGQAEAFF; CDR3 DNA: TGTGCCAGCAGCGGTGGACAGGCTGAAGCTTTCTTT
clone size: -; J gene: TRBJ1-5; D gene: -; V gene: TRBV7-8; CDR3 protein: CASSLEQGLSNQPQHF; CDR3 DNA: TGTGCCAGCAGCTTAGAACAGGGACTTAGCAATCAGCCCCAGCATTTT
clone size: -; J gene: TRBJ2-4; D gene: TRBD1; V gene: TRBV29-1; CDR3 protein: CSVAGTVGPNIQYF; CDR3 DNA: TGCAGCGTTGCCGGGACAGTGGGCCCAAACATTCAGTACTTC
clone size: few; J gene: TRBJ1-6; D gene: -; V gene: TRBV7-6; CDR3 protein: CASSASLGAGGALHF; CDR3 DNA: TGTGCCAGCAGTGCCTCCTTGGGGGCCGGCGGGGCCCTCCACTTT
clone size: -; J gene: TRBJ2-1; D gene: TRBD2; V gene: TRBV20-1; CDR3 protein: CSAIEAGAYNEQFF; CDR3 DNA: TGCAGTGCTATTGAAGCGGGAGCCTACAATGAGCAGTTCTTC
clone size: -; J gene: TRBJ1-5; D gene: -; V gene: TRBV4-1; CDR3 protein: CASSQVFELRRMKQPQHF; CDR3 DNA: TGCGCCAGCAGCCAAGTCTTCGAGTTACGGAGGATGAAACAGCCCCAGCATTTT
clone size: once; J gene: TRBJ2-7; D gene: TRBD2; V gene: TRBV4-2; CDR3 protein: CASSQDRAGGPDEQYF; CDR3 DNA: TGTGCCAGCAGCCAAGATAGAGCGGGGGGGCCCGACGAGCAGTACTTC
clone size: -; J gene: TRBJ1-1; D gene: -; V gene: TRBV5-1; CDR3 protein: CASSVNRVGSEAFF; CDR3 DNA: TGCGCCAGCAGCGTAAACAGGGTAGGGTCTGAAGCTTTCTTT
clone size: once; J gene: TRBJ1-2; D gene: -; V gene: TRBV2; CDR3 protein: CASSARTANYGYTF; CDR3 DNA: TGTGCCAGCAGTGCCCGGACCGCTAACTATGGCTACACCTTC
clone size: -; J gene: TRBJ2-3; D gene: -; V gene: TRBV15; CDR3 protein: CATSRDSADTQYF; CDR3 DNA: TGTGCCACCAGCAGAGATAGCGCCGATACGCAGTATTTT
clone size: many; J gene: TRBJ1-5; D gene: TRBD1; V gene: TRBV6-5; CDR3 protein: CASSKQGMNQPQHF; CDR3 DNA: TGTGCCAGCAGTAAACAGGGGATGAATCAGCCCCAGCATTTT
clone size: -; J gene: TRBJ1-2; D gene: -; V gene: TRBV7-9; CDR3 protein: CASSPPYGYGYTF; CDR3 DNA: TGTGCCAGCAGCCCCCCCTACGGCTATGGCTACACCTTC
clone size: -; J gene: TRBJ1-1; D gene: -; V gene: TRBV2; CDR3 protein: CASSETPGLHRTEAFF; CDR3 DNA: TGTGCCAGCAGTGAAACCCCGGGCCTCCATCGGACTGAAGCTTTCTTT
clone size: -; J gene: TRBJ1-3; D gene: -; V gene: TRBV24-1; CDR3 protein: CATANKFAGLSGNTIYF; CDR3 DNA: TGTGCCACCGCCAATAAGTTTGCGGGGCTCTCTGGAAACACCATATATTTT
clone size: -; J gene: TRBJ2-7; D gene: -; V gene: TRBV27; CDR3 protein: CASSLEIGYEQYF; CDR3 DNA: TGTGCCAGCAGTTTAGAGATAGGCTACGAGCAGTACTTC
clone size: -; J gene: TRBJ1-2; D gene: -; V gene: TRBV18; CDR3 protein: CASSPRTDYGYTF; CDR3 DNA: TGTGCCAGCTCACCACGGACAGACTATGGCTACACCTTC
clone size: -; J gene: TRBJ1-2; D gene: TRBD1; V gene: TRBV5-1; CDR3 protein: CASSLEGQSYGYTF; CDR3 DNA: TGCGCCAGCAGCTTGGAGGGACAGTCTTATGGCTACACCTTC
clone size: -; J gene: TRBJ1-6; D gene: TRBD1; V gene: TRBV7-9; CDR3 protein: CASSLAGTGGSSYNSPLHF; CDR3 DNA: TGTGCCAGCAGCTTGGCCGGGACAGGGGGGAGCTCCTATAATTCACCCCTCCACTTT
clone size: -; J gene: TRBJ2-7; D gene: TRBD1; V gene: TRBV6-5; CDR3 protein: CASSYPGQGYEQYF; CDR3 DNA: TGTGCCAGCAGTTACCCTGGACAGGGGTACGAGCAGTACTTC
clone size: -; J gene: TRBJ2-7; D gene: -; V gene: TRBV6-1; CDR3 protein: CASSELREYYEQYF; CDR3 DNA: TGTGCCAGCAGTGAACTCAGGGAATACTACGAGCAGTACTTC
clone size: -; J gene: TRBJ2-5; D gene: TRBD2; V gene: TRBV5-1; CDR3 protein: CASSGRDSGETQYF; CDR3 DNA: TGCGCCAGCAGTGGGAGGGATTCGGGAGAGACCCAGTACTTC
clone size: -; J gene: TRBJ2-1; D gene: -; V gene: TRBV5-1; CDR3 protein: CASSSGGGFTNEQFF; CDR3 DNA: TGCGCCAGCAGCTCGGGTGGGGGTTTTACGAATGAGCAGTTCTTC
clone size: -; J gene: TRBJ2-5; D gene: -; V gene: TRBV18; CDR3 protein: CASSPSAEETQYF; CDR3 DNA: TGTGCCAGCTCACCATCGGCAGAAGAGACCCAGTACTTC
clone size: few; J gene: TRBJ2-3; D gene: TRBD2; V gene: TRBV18; CDR3 protein: CASSSGLAGVSTDTQYF; CDR3 DNA: TGTGCCAGCTCAAGCGGCCTAGCGGGAGTTAGCACAGATACGCAGTATTTT
clone size: -; J gene: TRBJ2-5; D gene: -; V gene: TRBV19; CDR3 protein: CASSMSGPHIEQETQYF; CDR3 DNA: TGTGCCAGTAGTATGTCAGGACCTCACATAGAACAAGAGACCCAGTACTTC
clone size: -; J gene: TRBJ2-7; D gene: -; V gene: TRBV6-2/TRBV6-3; CDR3 protein: CASSTDSSYEQYF; CDR3 DNA: TGTGCCAGCAGTACCGACAGCTCCTACGAGCAGTACTTC
clone size: -; J gene: TRBJ1-1; D gene: -; V gene: TRBV27; CDR3 protein: CASNRGYNTEAFF; CDR3 DNA: TGTGCCAGCAACCGGGGATATAACACTGAAGCTTTCTTT
clone size: -; J gene: TRBJ2-7; D gene: TRBD2; V gene: TRBV2; CDR3 protein: CASKGLASEQYF; CDR3 DNA: TGTGCCAGCAAGGGACTAGCGAGCGAGCAGTACTTC